Below, 31 T cell receptor beta chains from the same sample are listed, as sequenced in a study of cytomegalovirus exposure and HLA in healthy donors. A multiplex PCR was run with 60 Vbeta primers and 13 Jbeta primers. Here immunoSEQ multiplex PCR was the method, and the copy in TCRdb shows in-frame clones only, minus some. The sample holds about 35,000 clones, about 80% seen once. Sequenced: PBMCs. The receptors originated from a male donor in good health and CMV-seronegative.

This clone is termed medium-sized (0.01 to 0.1%). This chain joins TRBV30 and TRBJ1-2; D might be TRBD1 (6 bases). The V gene's germline CDR1 is GTSNPN and CDR2 SVGIG (reference sequence). The CDR3 contains 12 residues. V was trimmed by 4 bases and J by 8 bases, leaving 14 bases between them. The CDR3 DNA is TGTGCCTGGAACAGACAGGCCGGGGGCTACACCTTC. Its protein is CAWNRQAGGYTF.

This rearrangement joins TRBV7-2 to TRBJ2-7; D call uncertain. Trimming pared 4 bases from V and 4 bases from J, leaving 8 bases between. Germline loops: CDR1 SGHTA, CDR2 FQGNSA. The CDR3 is made up of 12 amino acids. The CDR3, as DNA: TGTGCCAGCAGCTCCAGTGTTTACGAGCAGTACTTC. It codes for CASSSSVYEQYF.

Relative to its sample, this clone is medium-sized. The chain employs TRBV6-1 and TRBJ1-1; D gene unclear. V lost 6 bases and J lost 0, with 8 bases in between. The V gene's germline CDR1 is MNHNS and CDR2 SASEGT. This CDR3 contains 13 residues. Written as DNA, the CDR3 is TGTGCCAGCAGCTCGGGTATGAACACTGAAGCTTTCTTT. Its translation is CASSSGMNTEAFF.

Only one count was recorded for this clone. V gene TRBV7-2 combines with J gene TRBJ1-2, with D possibly TRBD1 on 5 matching bases. The ends were cut back, 1 base at V and 1 base at J, with 7 bases in the middle. Germline assignment: CDR1 SGHTA and CDR2 FQGNSA. The CDR3 contains 14 residues. CDR3 nucleotides: TGTGCCAGCAGCTTAGTACAGGTTAACTATGGCTACACCTTC. It encodes CASSLVQVNYGYTF.

This clone was observed a few times. This chain uses TRBV30 with TRBJ1-4; 7 bases fit TRBD1. J lost 8 bases, V lost 0 bases, and 9 bases had no gene match. The germline V gene has CDR1 GTSNPN and CDR2 SVGIG (reference sequence). CDR3 length equals 15 residues. In nucleotides, the CDR3 is TGTGCCTGGAGTGTACGAGACAGGGTAGGGGAAAAACTGTTTTTT. Translating gives CAWSVRDRVGEKLFF.

This chain connects TRBV29-1 to TRBJ2-7; possible D gene TRBD1, 6 bases. The germline V gene has CDR1 SQVTM and CDR2 ANQGSEA. V was shortened by 6 bases and J by 5 bases, with 17 bases between the two germline ends. The CDR3 runs 13 residues. This CDR3 reads CSVAPTGFDEQYF. The CDR3 DNA is TGCAGCGTCGCCCCCACAGGGTTCGACGAGCAGTACTTC.

The chain employs TRBV6-6 and TRBJ2-7, with D possibly matching TRBD1 (5 bases). V was trimmed by 6 bases and J by 1 base, leaving 10 bases between them. This CDR3 spans 13 amino acids. The germline gives CDR1 MNHNY, CDR2 SVGAGI (reference sequence). This CDR3 reads CASSVQVSYEQYF. The CDR3 DNA is TGTGCCAGCAGCGTACAGGTTTCCTACGAGCAGTACTTC.

The chain has TRBV4-3 and TRBJ1-6, with 9 bases that match TRBD1. CDR3 length: 15 amino acids. CDR1 and CDR2 (germline): LGHNA, YSLEER. The ends lost 0 bases at V and 9 bases at J; junction bases unmatched: 3. In DNA, the CDR3 is TGCGCCAGCAGCCAAGAAGACAGGGGGTTTTCACCCCTCCACTTT. It specifies CASSQEDRGFSPLHF.

This clone was seen only a few times. The J gene is TRBJ1-1, the V gene TRBV5-1; 7 nucleotides match TRBD1. V shed 2 bases, J shed 5 bases, and the junction held 3 bases outside the gene matches. CDR1 and CDR2 (germline): SGHRS, YFSETQ. The CDR3 runs 13 residues. The CDR3 reads CASSFTGDTEAFF. For the CDR3, the DNA is TGCGCCAGCAGCTTTACAGGGGATACTGAAGCTTTCTTT.

J is TRBJ2-7 and V is TRBV28; no definite D call. This CDR3 spans 13 amino acids. V lost 2 bases, J lost 3 bases, and 8 bases lay in between. The germline CDR1 and CDR2 sequences are MDHEN and SYDVKM. The CDR3 coding sequence is TGTGCCAGCAGTTTAGATCGCGGCTACGAGCAGTACTTC. Protein: CASSLDRGYEQYF.

This chain joins TRBV7-9 and TRBJ2-5, with 12 bases that match TRBD1. V lost 6 bases to trimming and J lost 5 bases; unmatched junction nucleotides: 4. The germline V gene has CDR1 SEHNR and CDR2 FQNEAQ (reference sequence). The CDR3 runs 14 residues. As DNA, the CDR3 is TGTGCCAGCAGGGGGACAGGGGGCGCGGAGACCCAGTACTTC. This sequence encodes CASRGTGGAETQYF.

This clone was picked up one time. The chain carries TRBV2 and TRBJ1-1, with D unresolved. The CDR3 spans 14 residues. Trimming removed 1 base at V and 0 bases at J, with 6 bases between. Germline V lookup: CDR1 SNHLY, CDR2 FYNNEI. The DNA of the CDR3 is TGTGCCAGCAGTGAAGAGGCGGTGAACACTGAAGCTTTCTTT. It encodes CASSEEAVNTEAFF.

This chain connects TRBV4-1 to TRBJ1-1; maybe TRBD1 (5 bases). Trimming stripped 1 base from V and 1 base from J, with 16 bases between. Germline assignment: CDR1 MGHRA and CDR2 YSYEKL. CDR3 length: 17 residues. The CDR3 region has the DNA TGCGCCAGCAGCCAAGGGGCAGGGCCTTCTCCGAACACTGAAGCTTTCTTT. Translating it yields CASSQGAGPSPNTEAFF.

This rearrangement joins TRBV6-5 to TRBJ1-2; perhaps TRBD1 as D (6 bases). This CDR3 region has 15 residues. Trimming took off 6 bases at V and 3 bases at J, with 17 bases between the two ends. Germline V CDR1 and CDR2: MNHEY, SVGAGI. The CDR3 coding sequence is TGTGCCAGCAGCCTTACCAGGGGCCAATACTATGGCTACACCTTC. Its protein product is CASSLTRGQYYGYTF.

This clone was recorded only once. This sequence joins TRBV5-1 and TRBJ2-7; a possible D gene is TRBD1 (6 bases). The CDR3 runs to 14 residues. Trimming left V 4 bases short and J 0 bases short, with 11 bases between. Germline-derived CDR1 and CDR2 are SGHRS and YFSETQ. This CDR3 reads CASSNIQGSYEQYF. Written as DNA, the CDR3 is TGCGCCAGCAGCAACATACAGGGCTCCTACGAGCAGTACTTC.

The chain links TRBV9 to TRBJ1-2, with 7 bases matching TRBD1. CDR1 and CDR2 (germline): SGDLS, YYNGEE. V lost 2 bases and J lost 7; bases outside the gene matches: 8. The CDR3 spans 14 residues. The CDR3 loop is CASSVRQGDGGYTF. For the CDR3, the DNA is TGTGCCAGCAGCGTCAGACAGGGTGACGGTGGCTACACCTTC.

This clone occurred once. Here the CDR3 DNA reads TGTGCCAGCAGCCAAGACAGGGTCTCAAATGAGCAGTTCTTC. Protein sequence: CASSQDRVSNEQFF. This sequence joins TRBV7-9 and TRBJ2-1; TRBD1 aligns across 7 bases. V was clipped by 5 bases and J by 7 bases; unmatched bases: 8. The CDR3 spans 14 residues. The germline gives CDR1 SEHNR, CDR2 FQNEAQ (reference sequence).

The genes are TRBV6-1 and TRBJ1-2; D is undetermined. Per the germline V gene, CDR1 is MNHNS and CDR2 is SASEGT. This CDR3 has 13 residues. Trimming removed 7 bases from V and 7 bases from J, with 16 bases in between. CDR3 DNA: TGTGCCAGCACTCTCGTCCCGGGAAGTGGCTACACCTTC. Its protein is CASTLVPGSGYTF.

The V gene is TRBV28, the J gene TRBJ1-4; the D is unclear. Trimming took 3 bases from V and 8 from J, leaving 13 bases between them. Germline V gives CDR1 MDHEN, CDR2 SYDVKM. The CDR3 has 14 amino acids. The CDR3 DNA reads as TGTGCCAGCAGTTTCACCGGGAGTGGGGAAAAACTGTTTTTT. Translating gives CASSFTGSGEKLFF.

V is TRBV4-1 and J is TRBJ2-2, with 8 bases identical to TRBD2. Germline V gene sequence: CDR1 MGHRA, CDR2 YSYEKL. V lost 3 bases and J lost 0; bases outside the gene matches: 6. The CDR3 is 17 residues long. The DNA of the CDR3 is TGCGCCAGCAGCCACCGTAGCGGGAAGTCGAACACCGGGGAGCTGTTTTTT. Amino acid sequence: CASSHRSGKSNTGELFF.

The CDR3 region is CASSLTGYEQYF. CDR3 in DNA: TGTGCCAGCAGCTTAACAGGGTACGAGCAGTACTTC. The V gene is TRBV7-9, the J gene TRBJ2-7; D perhaps matches TRBD1 (6 bases). Trimming shortened V by 2 bases and J by 4 bases, and 6 bases separated the two germline ends. The length of the CDR3 is 12 residues. Germline V gene lookup returns CDR1 SEHNR and CDR2 FQNEAQ (reference sequence).

This chain links TRBV7-6 with TRBJ1-1; D possibly corresponds to TRBD1 (5 bases). Trimming took off 3 bases at V and 10 bases at J, with 15 bases between the two ends. CDR3 length: 13 amino acids. Germline V lookup: CDR1 SGHVS, CDR2 FNYEAQ. CDR3 residues: CASSFTGASIAFF. CDR3 nucleotides: TGTGCCAGCAGCTTCACAGGTGCCAGTATAGCTTTCTTT. Based on the CDR3 plus reference TRBV7-6 and TRBJ1-1, the full variable domain is GAGVSQSPRYKVTKRGQDVALRCDPISGHVSLYWYRQALGQGPEFLTYFNYEAQQDKSGLPNDRFSAERPEGSISTLTIQRTEQRDSAMYRCASSFTGASIAFFGQGTRLTVV.

V is TRBV30 and J is TRBJ1-5; TRBD1 might be the D (6 bases). From germline, CDR1 is GTSNPN and CDR2 SVGIG (reference sequence). Deletions cut 0 bases from V and 4 bases from J, with 7 bases between. The CDR3 consists of 13 residues. The CDR3 is CAWSVGGNQPQHF. The CDR3 DNA sequence: TGTGCCTGGAGTGTAGGGGGAAATCAGCCCCAGCATTTT.

This CDR3 is CASSFFLPNTEAFF. The CDR3 DNA reads as TGTGCCAGCAGCTTCTTCCTCCCGAACACTGAAGCTTTCTTT. This chain joins TRBV7-9 and TRBJ1-1; unclear D gene. CDR3 length equals 14 residues. Germline lookup yields CDR1 SEHNR and CDR2 FQNEAQ (reference sequence). The ends were cut back, 3 bases at V and 1 base at J, with 9 bases in the middle.

The rearrangement links TRBV5-1 to TRBJ2-2; D is unclear. Per germline, CDR1 SGHRS and CDR2 YFSETQ. V lost 0 bases and J 0 bases, leaving 6 bases between the germline ends. CDR3 length: 15 residues. Written as DNA, the CDR3 is TGCGCCAGCAGCTTGGAACAAGCGAACACCGGGGAGCTGTTTTTT. Amino acids: CASSLEQANTGELFF.

The chain joins TRBV28 to TRBJ2-2, with D possibly TRBD2 on 6 matching bases. The germline V gene encodes CDR1 MDHEN and CDR2 SYDVKM. The CDR3 loop spans 15 amino acids. Trimming removed 4 bases from V and 3 bases from J, with 12 bases in between. The DNA of the CDR3 is TGTGCCAGCAGTTCGTCGGGACTTTACACCGGGGAGCTGTTTTTT. Translating it yields CASSSSGLYTGELFF.

V gene TRBV2 combines with J gene TRBJ1-5; no definite D call. Trimming left V 3 bases short and J 3 bases short, with 12 bases between. CDR3 length equals 15 residues. The germline CDR1 and CDR2 sequences are SNHLY and FYNNEI. Written as DNA, the CDR3 is TGTGCCAGCAGTGAGGAGGCAGCCACCAATCAGCCCCAGCATTTT. This gives the protein CASSEEAATNQPQHF. Full variable domain (missing parts from reference TRBV2 and TRBJ1-5): EPEVTQTPSHQVTQMGQEVILRCVPISNHLYFYWYRQILGQKVEFLVSFYNNEISEKSEIFDDQFSVERPDGSNFTLKIRSTKLEDSAMYFCASSEEAATNQPQHFGDGTRLSIL.

This chain links TRBV30 with TRBJ1-1, with D perhaps TRBD1 (5 bases). V was trimmed by 0 bases and J by 9 bases, leaving 17 bases between them. Germline CDR1 and CDR2: GTSNPN and SVGIG (reference sequence). The CDR3 totals 14 residues. The CDR3 spells CAWSVWGGPIKAFF. The CDR3 DNA reads TGTGCCTGGAGTGTATGGGGCGGTCCAATCAAAGCTTTCTTT. Complete variable domain (other parts from reference TRBV30 and TRBJ1-1): SQTIHQWPATLVQPVGSPLSLECTVEGTSNPNLYWYRQAAGRGLQLLFYSVGIGQISSEVPQNLSASRPQDRQFILSSKKLLLSDSGFYLCAWSVWGGPIKAFFGQGTRLTVV.

This chain links TRBV6-6 with TRBJ2-7, with 7 bases matching TRBD2. The V and J ends lost 2 bases and 7 bases, in that order; junction bases with no gene match: 8. The germline CDR1 and CDR2 sequences are MNHNY and SVGAGI (reference sequence). This CDR3 is built from 14 residues. For the CDR3, the DNA is TGTGCCAGCAGTTACGTACGGGCCGGGGGGGAGCAGTACTTC. Its translation: CASSYVRAGGEQYF.

V usage is TRBV7-9 and J usage is TRBJ1-2, with 8 bases aligning to TRBD1. The CDR3 covers 15 residues. V dropped 5 bases and J dropped 4; count of bases not matched to a gene: 9. Germline lookup yields CDR1 SEHNR and CDR2 FQNEAQ (reference sequence). CDR3 bases: TGTGCCAGCAGCCCGGACAGGGTTGCCCCCTATGGCTACACCTTC. It translates to CASSPDRVAPYGYTF.

The chain is built from TRBV29-1 and TRBJ2-3, with TRBD2 matching 8 bases. The CDR3 spans 16 residues. Germline CDR1 reads SQVTM; CDR2 reads ANQGSEA. Trimming removed 0 bases from V and 5 bases from J; junction bases left unmatched: 10. The CDR3 sequence is CSVEDLKGAGGDTQYF. The CDR3, as DNA: TGCAGCGTTGAAGATCTTAAAGGGGCGGGGGGAGATACGCAGTATTTT.